This T cell receptor (beta chain) is from a study of Graves' ophthalmopathy and Graves' hyperthyroidism. For the study at large: Peripheral blood collection took place at initial diagnosis, before any treatment.

The ends lost 6 bases at V and 4 bases at J; junction bases unmatched: 15. This CDR3 is 17 amino acids long. Looked up from germline, CDR1 is SGHTA and CDR2 is FQGNSA. The term stable hyperthyroidism indicated an absence of ophthalmopathy within 18 months of follow-up. Overall study findings and caveats: Discrimination between ophthalmopathy and stable hyperthyroidism by a 13-signature model showed 85% to 90% sensitivity and more than 65% specificity.

The TCR beta CDR3 regions underwent amplification from RNA transcripts. RT-PCR was first run with HTBI primers, then multiplex PCR in a second round. TCRdb used MiXCR to reprocess the multiplex PCR reads, holding one entry per CDR3 protein. In the table there are a few hundred thousand distinct CDR3 sequences, 15% of which are singletons. As to this clonotype: Its antigen is still unknown.

This TCR was recovered from a woman in her late teens or twenties with stable Graves' hyperthyroidism. Sequenced: peripheral blood. This chain uses TRBV7-2 with TRBJ1-5, with 7 bases matching TRBD1. Here the CDR3 reads CASSLGGGRGWNQPQHF. DNA for the CDR3: TGTGCCAGCAGTCTTGGCGGAGGCAGGGGGTGGAATCAGCCCCAGCATTTT.